The 27 T cell receptor beta chains given below trace back to one sample, sequenced in a study of T cells in Graves' hyperthyroidism and ophthalmopathy. TCR beta CDR3 sequences were amplified from RNA transcripts. In the first-round RT-PCR of the TCR CDR3, the HTBI primer set was used. TCRdb redid the calling of the multiplex PCR reads with MiXCR, one entry per CDR3 protein. The profile shows approximately 700,000 distinct CDR3 sequences, roughly 15% of them singletons. The sequenced material came from blood. Receptors originate from a man aged 18 to 35 with Graves' hyperthyroidism.

V gene TRBV25-1 combines with J gene TRBJ2-1, with D maybe TRBD2 (6 bases). The V end lost 3 bases, the J end lost 7 bases, and 19 bases lay between the germline ends. The CDR3 is 16 residues long. Germline V CDR1 and CDR2: MGHDK, SYGVNS. CDR3 sequence: CASSDPLASRRNEQFF. The CDR3 DNA reads TGTGCCAGCAGTGATCCTCTAGCGAGCCGACGGAATGAGCAGTTCTTC.

Many counts were recorded for this clonotype. At one end the junction does not follow the germline gene, possibly because of a read error. This rearrangement joins TRBV28 to TRBJ2-1; 13 positions match TRBD2. CDR1 MDHEN and CDR2 SYDVKM come from the germline V gene. The CDR3 has 15 residues. DNA for the CDR3: TGTGCCAGCGCCGGACTAGCGGGAGCAGGCAATAAGCAGTTCTTC. It specifies CASAGLAGAGNKQFF. Filled out from reference TRBV28 and TRBJ2-1, the complete variable domain reads DVKVTQSSRYLVKRTGEKVFLECVQDMDHENMFWYRQDPGLGLRLIYFSYDVKMKEKGDIPEGYSVSREKKERFSLILESASTNQTSMYLCASAGLAGAGNKQFFGPGTRLTVL.

The chain's CDR3 is CAWSNGGETQYF. The CDR3 region has the DNA TGTGCCTGGAGTAATGGGGGAGAGACCCAGTACTTC. The chain uses TRBV30 and TRBJ2-5; TRBD1 or TRBD2 may be the D gene (5 bases each). The ends were cut back, 2 bases at V and 4 bases at J, with 8 bases in the middle. CDR1 GTSNPN and CDR2 SVGIG come from the germline V gene (reference sequence). The CDR3 sequence is 12 residues long.

V is TRBV4-1 and J is TRBJ1-2, with D unresolved. The germline V and J ends were trimmed by 0 bases and 6 bases, with 5 bases remaining between them. The germline V gene has CDR1 MGHRA and CDR2 YSYEKL. The CDR3 runs to 12 residues. CDR3 amino acids: CASSQDWNGYTF. The DNA for the CDR3 is TGCGCCAGCAGCCAAGATTGGAATGGCTACACCTTC.

This clonotype was recorded at least ten times. The chain couples TRBV11-2 to TRBJ1-2, with D perhaps matching TRBD1 (6 bases). The CDR3 is 12 amino acids. V was shortened by 5 bases and J by 8 bases, with 12 bases between the two germline ends. Germline CDR1 SGHAT, CDR2 FQNNGV. Written as DNA, the CDR3 is TGTGCCAGCAGCGCCGGGGGCTTCGGCTACACCTTC. This gives the protein CASSAGGFGYTF.

Points on this clonotype: It is unclear where the CDR3 begins or ends on the DNA, so no DNA is shown, and the CDR3 is as TCRdb lists it. The chain recombines TRBV10-2 with TRBJ1-2. The CDR3 adds up to 13 amino acids, both ends counted. The germline V gene has CDR1 WSHSY and CDR2 SAAADI. The CDR3 loop is CASSARFGNGYTF.

The rearrangement links TRBV5-5 to TRBJ2-7, with no clear D. Trimming pared 2 bases from V and 5 bases from J, leaving 14 bases between. CDR1 and CDR2 from the germline V gene are SGHKS and YYEKEE (reference sequence). The CDR3 loop spans 14 amino acids. The CDR3 DNA reads as TGTGCCAGCAGCTTAAGACTTATCCTAGACGAGCAGTACTTC. Protein: CASSLRLILDEQYF.

In its sample, this clonotype was seen many times. The chain recombines TRBV28 with TRBJ2-7; 11 bases are a match to TRBD1. In germline, CDR1 is MDHEN, CDR2 SYDVKM. J was trimmed by 5 bases and V by 6 bases; bases with no gene match: 9. The CDR3 runs to 15 residues. Here the CDR3 DNA reads TGTGCCAGCAGGTCCGGGGACAGGGGGATGAACGAGCAGTACTTC. It specifies CASRSGDRGMNEQYF.

The CDR3 DNA follows: TGTGCCAGCAGTTTCCAGACAGTTAATTCACCCCTCCACTTT. Protein product: CASSFQTVNSPLHF. The chain links TRBV12-3 or TRBV12-4 to TRBJ1-6; TRBD1 might be the D (5 bases). V lost 3 bases, J lost 6 bases, and 9 bases lay in between. CDR3 length equals 14 residues.

This clonotype was seen ten or more times. V and J are TRBV15 and TRBJ2-7; tentative D call: TRBD2 (6 bases). Trimming stripped 1 base from V and 3 bases from J, with 16 bases between. Germline V gene data show CDR1 as LNHNV and CDR2 as YYDKDF (reference sequence). This CDR3 is 16 amino acids long. CDR3 coding DNA: TGTGCCACCAGCAGAGTAGGGCGGGAAAGGATCTACGAGCAGTACTTC. Its protein is CATSRVGRERIYEQYF.

This clonotype was found once. The genes are TRBV7-9 and TRBJ2-1; 9 positions match TRBD2. Trimming took 3 bases from V and 7 from J; bases not matched to a gene: 10. This CDR3 region has 16 residues. CDR1 is SEHNR, CDR2 FQNEAQ, per germline (reference sequence). CDR3 loop: CASSLGRFSGSNEQFF. CDR3 coding DNA: TGTGCCAGCAGCTTGGGACGGTTTAGCGGGAGTAATGAGCAGTTCTTC.

In this sample, this clonotype turned up many times. V usage is TRBV10-2 and J usage is TRBJ2-1, with 14 bases matching TRBD2. Germline trimming cut 6 bases from V and 7 bases from J; bases unmatched to any gene: 11. The germline gives CDR1 WSHSY, CDR2 SAAADI. This CDR3 is 17 amino acids long. The CDR3 is CASSRTGTSGSGNEQFF. The DNA of the CDR3 is TGCGCCAGCAGCCGAACCGGGACTAGCGGGAGTGGTAATGAGCAGTTCTTC.

This clonotype was observed a handful of times. The V call is TRBV10-2, the J call TRBJ2-5, with D uncertain. This CDR3 region has 13 residues. CDR1 and CDR2 (germline): WSHSY, SAAADI. The V and J ends lost 3 bases and 5 bases respectively, with 10 bases between them. In nucleotides, the CDR3 is TGCGCCAGCAGTGATCCCGAGGAGGAGACCCAGTACTTC. Amino acid sequence: CASSDPEEETQYF.

This clonotype was found many times. V and J are TRBV12-3 or TRBV12-4 and TRBJ1-2; 7 bases are shared with TRBD1. Trimming cost V 3 bases and J 4 bases; bases outside gene matches: 8. This CDR3 comprises 15 residues. The CDR3 coding sequence is TGTGCCAGCAGTTTGGATGACAGGGTGCGCTATGGCTACACCTTC. Translated, it gives CASSLDDRVRYGYTF.

The chain has TRBV20-1 and TRBJ2-3; D is ambiguous. Per germline, CDR1 DFQATT and CDR2 SNEGSKA (reference sequence). V was shortened by 5 bases and J by 2 bases, with 14 bases between the two germline ends. The CDR3 spans 14 residues. The CDR3 here is CSAENSFSTDTQYF. For the CDR3, the DNA is TGCAGTGCTGAGAATAGCTTTTCCACAGATACGCAGTATTTT.

There are a few counts of this clonotype. This chain joins TRBV11-3 and TRBJ2-7, with D unresolved. CDR1 SGHNT and CDR2 YENEEA come from the germline V gene. The CDR3 runs 13 residues. V was trimmed by 4 bases and J by 4 bases, leaving 11 bases between them. In DNA form, the CDR3 reads TGTGCCAGCAGCTCAGAGTCGCGGTACGAGCAGTACTTC. It specifies CASSSESRYEQYF.

The genes are TRBV28 and TRBJ2-7; TRBD1 is a possible D gene (6 bases). This CDR3 contains 14 residues. Germline assignment: CDR1 MDHEN and CDR2 SYDVKM. Between the trimmed V and J ends, which lost 2 bases and 3 bases, there was a span of 11 bases. The DNA for the CDR3 is TGTGCCAGCAGTTTAACAGGGCCAGGCTACGAGCAGTACTTC. This gives the protein CASSLTGPGYEQYF.

This clonotype was observed a handful of times. The chain uses TRBV15 and TRBJ1-5; 10 bases align to TRBD1. Trimming took 7 bases from V and 4 from J; bases not matched to a gene: 10. Per the germline V gene, CDR1 is LNHNV and CDR2 is YYDKDF (reference sequence). The CDR3 contains 16 residues. CDR3 protein: CATTKFPGQGNQPQHF. DNA for the CDR3: TGTGCCACCACCAAATTTCCGGGACAGGGGAATCAGCCCCAGCATTTT.

This clonotype has just one count. This rearrangement joins TRBV5-1 to TRBJ1-1; D perhaps matches TRBD1 (6 bases). This CDR3 comprises 14 residues. CDR1 is SGHRS and CDR2 is YFSETQ in the germline V gene. V was trimmed by 5 bases and J by 1 base, leaving 12 bases between them. Written as DNA, the CDR3 is TGCGCCAGCAGAATGGACAGAACGAACACTGAAGCTTTCTTT. This translates into CASRMDRTNTEAFF. Supplemented by reference TRBV5-1 and TRBJ1-1, the full variable domain reads KAGVTQTPRYLIKTRGQQVTLSCSPISGHRSVSWYQQTPGQGLQFLFEYFSETQRNKGNFPGRFSGRQFSNSRSEMNVSTLELGDSALYLCASRMDRTNTEAFFGQGTRLTVV.

Ten or more counts support this clonotype. V is TRBV19 and J is TRBJ2-1; 7 positions match TRBD2. Germline values: CDR1 LNHDA, CDR2 SQIVND (reference sequence). This CDR3 is 14 amino acids long. V lost 3 bases, J lost 4 bases, and 3 bases stayed unmatched. CDR3 region: CASSIGREYNEQFF. As DNA, the CDR3 is TGTGCCAGTAGTATCGGGCGGGAGTACAATGAGCAGTTCTTC.

This clonotype came up many times. The rearrangement joins TRBV24-1 to TRBJ1-2; a weak D match, TRBD1 (6 bases). This CDR3 contains 14 residues. Looked up from germline, CDR1 is KGHDR and CDR2 is SFDVKD. V shed 3 bases and J shed 6 bases, with 13 bases lying between them. CDR3 nucleotide sequence: TGTGCCACCAGTGATCCACAGGGCTCGGATGGCTACACCTTC. It specifies CATSDPQGSDGYTF.

This clonotype was counted between two and nine times. Its ends do not fully match the called genes, so a read error is possible. V gene TRBV7-2 combines with J gene TRBJ2-7; either TRBD1 or TRBD2 may fit D (5 bases each). Looked up from germline, CDR1 is SGHTA and CDR2 is FQGNSA. The CDR3 sequence is 13 residues long. In DNA, the CDR3 is TGTGCCAGCAGCGAGGGACCGACCTACGAGCAGCACTTC. It translates to CASSEGPTYEQHF.

In this sample, this clonotype turned up a few times. The V gene is TRBV28, the J gene TRBJ1-6; D is unclear. The CDR3 runs to 13 residues. Germline V gene data show CDR1 as MDHEN and CDR2 as SYDVKM. Trimming removed 6 bases from V and 10 bases from J, with 13 bases in between. The CDR3 region has the DNA TGTGCCAGCAGGGGATCCGATCCGTCACCCCTCCACTTT. Translation: CASRGSDPSPLHF.

This clonotype was seen a handful of times. Since a much larger clone is just one base distant, this may be a read error. This chain uses TRBV11-3 with TRBJ2-3, with a tentative D call TRBD2 (5 bases). The CDR3 length is 14 residues. Germline V gene data show CDR1 as SGHNT and CDR2 as YENEEA. The CDR3 spells CASGLAPGGDTQYF. CDR3 coding DNA: TGTGCCAGCGGCTTAGCTCCAGGCGGGGATACGCAGTATTTT. Combining the CDR3 with reference TRBV11-3 and TRBJ2-3 gives the whole variable domain EAGVVQSPRYKIIEKKQPVAFWCNPISGHNTLYWYLQNLGQGPELLIRYENEEAVDDSQLPKDRFSAERLKGVDSTLKIQPAELGDSAVYLCASGLAPGGDTQYFGPGTRLTVL.

This clonotype was detected ten times or more. The chain recombines TRBV12-3 or TRBV12-4 with TRBJ1-4; TRBD1 might be the D (5 bases). The CDR3 is 17 residues long. Trimming cost V 4 bases and J 7 bases, with 22 bases left between them. The CDR3 DNA reads TGTGCCAGCAGTTATCTAGCATGGGGGAGAATAGGTGAAAAACTGTTTTTT. Its translation is CASSYLAWGRIGEKLFF.

About this clonotype itself: This could be a read error, since a much larger clone is one nucleotide away. J is TRBJ2-1 and V is TRBV6-1, with TRBD2 matching 11 bases. The CDR3 is 19 residues long. CDR1 MNHNS and CDR2 SASEGT come from the germline V gene. DNA of the CDR3: TGTGCCGGCAGTGAAGCTGGTAGCGGGAGGGCCGGATACTACAATGAGCAGTTCTTC. Its protein is CAGSEAGSGRAGYYNEQFF.

This clonotype was recorded many times. The rearrangement joins TRBV3-1 to TRBJ2-6; 7 nucleotides align to TRBD1. CDR3 length: 18 residues. Germline loops: CDR1 LGHDT, CDR2 YNNKEL (reference sequence). V was pared by 1 base and J by 4 bases, with 10 bases of the junction left unmatched. The CDR3 DNA reads as TGTGCCAGCAGCCAAGGACAGGGACATCGGTCCGGGGCCAACGTCCTGACTTTC. Its translation: CASSQGQGHRSGANVLTF.